The rows below give T cell receptor beta chains drawn from one sample of a study of blood T cell repertoires in COVID-19. Method: immunoSEQ multiplex PCR; TCRdb's copy keeps in-frame clones and lacks some. Among about 220,000 clones listed, more than 65% were seen once. What was sequenced was peripheral blood. The source of these receptors is a woman aged 55-75 years with acute or convalescent COVID-19. The CDR3 runs from the conserved cysteine through the conserved F or W. Each record gives: V gene, clone size, J gene, D gene, CDR3 DNA, CDR3 protein. D genes are given only for firm matches. Expanded clones are given a class, and other clones once, few, many or no size at all.

TRBV11-2	-	TRBJ2-3	-	TGTGCCAGCAGCTTACGAGGGCTGGCAGATACGCAGTATTTT	CASSLRGLADTQYF
TRBV14	-	TRBJ1-1	-	TGTGCCAGCAGCCAAGAGGTCGGGAACACTGAAGCTTTCTTT	CASSQEVGNTEAFF
TRBV5-4	-	TRBJ1-3	-	TGTGCCAGCAGCTTGAACCCTAACTCTGGAAACACCATATATTTT	CASSLNPNSGNTIYF
TRBV10-3	-	TRBJ1-5	-	TGTGCCATCAGTGGTGGGGCCACCAATCAGCCCCAGCATTTT	CAISGGATNQPQHF
TRBV6-1	-	TRBJ1-2	-	TGTGCCAGCAGTGAAAAAGGGAGAAACTATGGCTACACCTTC	CASSEKGRNYGYTF
TRBV30	-	TRBJ1-2	-	TGTGCCTGGAGTGTACCGGTTCTCCTAAGCTACACCTTC	CAWSVPVLLSYTF
TRBV7-9	-	TRBJ2-7	-	TGTGCCAGCAGCTCCCCCTCGGGGCAGTACTTC	CASSSPSGQYF
TRBV7-9	-	TRBJ2-3	-	TGTGCCAGCAGCTTATCAGCGTCTCCCTCCACAGATACGCAGTATTTT	CASSLSASPSTDTQYF
TRBV7-6	-	TRBJ2-7	-	TGTGCCAGCAGCCCTTATTCGTCAGGGACCTACGAGCAGTACTTC	CASSPYSSGTYEQYF
TRBV29-1	-	TRBJ1-3	TRBD1	TGCAGCGTCCTACTACAGGGGGAAAGGGACACCATATATTTT	CSVLLQGERDTIYF
TRBV27	-	TRBJ1-1	-	TGTGCCAGCAGACCCCCAGACAGGCTGAACACTGAAGCTTTCTTT	CASRPPDRLNTEAFF
TRBV14	-	TRBJ2-5	-	TGTGCCAGCAGCCAAGATCTAGGGGAGGCGACCCAGTACTTC	CASSQDLGEATQYF
TRBV5-1	-	TRBJ2-2	-	TGCGCCAGCAGCTCGAATCCCCCAGGGGCTAACACCGGGGAGCTGTTTTTT	CASSSNPPGANTGELFF
TRBV5-1	-	TRBJ2-2	TRBD1	TGCGCCAGCAGAAGGACAGGAAACACCGGGGAGCTGTTTTTT	CASRRTGNTGELFF
TRBV7-9	-	TRBJ2-1	-	TGTGCCAGCAGCCAGGGTTCGGATGAGCAGTTCTTC	CASSQGSDEQFF
TRBV28	-	TRBJ2-5	-	TGTGCCAGCAGCCCCGTTCGTGTAGCGGAGACCCAGTACTTC	CASSPVRVAETQYF
TRBV10-3	-	TRBJ2-3	-	TGTGCCATCAGTGAGCGACAGTCAGATACGCAGTATTTT	CAISERQSDTQYF
TRBV19	-	TRBJ1-4	TRBD1	TGTGCCAGTAGTTTTTGGACAGGGGGGTCTAATGAAAAACTGTTTTTT	CASSFWTGGSNEKLFF
TRBV27	-	TRBJ2-7	-	TGTGCCAGCAGTTCTGCGGGGCCTGACGGGGAGCAGTACTTC	CASSSAGPDGEQYF
TRBV7-3	-	TRBJ2-2	-	TGTGCCAGCAGCGCCAGGGTGAACGGGGAGCTGTTTTTT	CASSARVNGELFF
TRBV6-1	-	TRBJ2-3	-	TGTGCCAGCAGTGAAAGGGGGTTTCCCACAGATACGCAGTATTTT	CASSERGFPTDTQYF
TRBV6-1	-	TRBJ1-2	-	TGTGCCAGCAGTGAATCAGGCTATGGCTACACCTTC	CASSESGYGYTF
TRBV6-6	-	TRBJ2-7	TRBD1	TGTGCCAGCAGTTACTTTTCTTGGGACAGCGGATACGAGCAGTACTTC	CASSYFSWDSGYEQYF
TRBV4-1	-	TRBJ2-2	-	TGCGCCAGCAGCGCGACAGAATTACTCACCGGGGAGCTGTTTTTT	CASSATELLTGELFF
TRBV7-2	once	TRBJ1-2	-	TGTGCCAGCAGCTTATTATCCGGAACTAACAGGGATGGCTACACCTTC	CASSLLSGTNRDGYTF
TRBV7-8	-	TRBJ2-3	-	TGTGCCAGCAGCTTTGGGACTTCCTCTAGCACAGATACGCAGTATTTT	CASSFGTSSSTDTQYF
TRBV6-6	once	TRBJ1-1	-	TGTGCCAGCAGTTACGAACAGGGGAACACTGAAGCTTTCTTT	CASSYEQGNTEAFF
TRBV7-6	few	TRBJ2-1	TRBD2	TGTGCCAGCAGCTTACTAGCGGGGGGAGTCTCCTACAATGAGCAGTTCTTC	CASSLLAGGVSYNEQFF
TRBV13	-	TRBJ2-7	-	TGTGCCAGCAGCTTTAGAACCTACGAGCAGTACTTC	CASSFRTYEQYF
TRBV15	-	TRBJ2-3	-	TGTGCCACAGGGGTAGAGGCGCCCACAGATACGCAGTATTTT	CATGVEAPTDTQYF
TRBV29-1	-	TRBJ1-2	TRBD1	TGCAGCGTTCAAAGGGGGCGCGGCTATGGCTACACCTTC	CSVQRGRGYGYTF
TRBV7-9	-	TRBJ1-1	-	TGTGCCAGCACCCCCCGGGGAAGGTTAACTGAAGCTTTCTTT	CASTPRGRLTEAFF
TRBV10-2	-	TRBJ2-3	TRBD2	TGCGCCAGCAGTGAGGAGGGACTAGCGGGGGGGCCTCGGGCAGATACGCAGTATTTT	CASSEEGLAGGPRADTQYF
TRBV5-1	-	TRBJ1-1	-	TGCGCCAGCAGCTTGGTAAACACTGAAGCTTTCTTT	CASSLVNTEAFF
TRBV19	once	TRBJ2-6	-	TGTGCCAGTAGAAGGGGGGGGCCCCCTACTGGGGCCAACGTCCTGACTTTC	CASRRGGPPTGANVLTF
TRBV30	-	TRBJ2-2	TRBD1	TGTGCCTGGAGTAGGGGACAGTCGAACACCGGGGAGCTGTTTTTT	CAWSRGQSNTGELFF
TRBV14	-	TRBJ2-7	-	TGTGCCAGCAGCCAATCTCCAGACTCCTACGAGCAGTACTTC	CASSQSPDSYEQYF
TRBV3-1/TRBV3-2	-	TRBJ2-6	-	TGTGCCAGCAGCCAAGGTGGCGGGGCCGGGGCCAACGTCCTGACTTTC	CASSQGGGAGANVLTF